This entry concerns a single T cell receptor beta chain. Its antigen is currently unknown. This specimen comes from a study of shared clonotypes between healthy human individuals. The CDR3 is 14 amino acids. Per the germline V gene, CDR1 is SNHLY and CDR2 is FYNNEI. Trimming removed 5 bases from V and 7 bases from J, with 18 bases in between. General observations from the study: Memory subsets had estimated richness that was generally smaller than that of naive subsets.

The authors ran the assay at deep level. The method was immunoSEQ multiplex PCR; TCRdb's version includes in-frame clones alone and lacks a portion of them. Seen here are approximately 640,000 clones, roughly 91% observed once, and the top ten hold around a third. The chain recombines TRBV2 with TRBJ2-7; D assignment may be TRBD1 or TRBD2 (5 bases each). The TCR comes from a man aged 18 to 30 in good health. Some clones in this sample may be carry-over from other donors' samples. Sequencing input: memory CD8+ T cells from PBMCs. Subset here: CD45RO+ cells pooled with CCR7-negative TemRA cells. DNA of the CDR3: TGTGCCAGCAGTCCGGGACGGGGCGAAGAGGAGCAGTACTTC. This gives the protein CASSPGRGEEEQYF.